This TCR beta chain was recorded in a study of cytomegalovirus exposure and HLA in healthy donors. Remarks on this clone: Its specificity is not known.

The CDR3 loop spans 13 amino acids. V was trimmed by 3 bases and J by 5 bases, leaving 10 bases between them. Germline V gives CDR1 SGHDN, CDR2 FVKESK. Study conclusions and caveats: Most TCRs appeared rarely, but some public TCRs recurred in many donors. The authors later linked a missense DCLRE1C variant to TCR beta V- and J-gene trimming.

This PCR relied on a set of 60 Vbeta primers and 13 Jbeta primers. Original data processing: It was a later analysis that counted some 80 million unique TCR beta chains, of which roughly 10 million were shared. Assay: immunoSEQ multiplex PCR; the TCRdb copy retains only in-frame clones and omits some. The DNA was the basis for D and trimming; V, J and clone size are from that table. The sample lists about 140,000 clones, 60% to 85% occurring once. This clonotype was obtained from a female donor in good health and CMV-seropositive. V is TRBV14 and J is TRBJ2-5; D remains ambiguous. The sequenced sample was PBMCs. The CDR3 sequence is CASSQTPTETQYF. DNA of the CDR3: TGTGCCAGCAGCCAGACTCCGACGGAGACCCAGTACTTC. Combining the CDR3 with reference TRBV14 and TRBJ2-5 gives the whole variable domain EAGVTQFPSHSVIEKGQTVTLRCDPISGHDNLYWYRRVMGKEIKFLLHFVKESKQDESGMPNNRFLAERTGGTYSTLKVQPAELEDSGVYFCASSQTPTETQYFGPGTRLLVL.